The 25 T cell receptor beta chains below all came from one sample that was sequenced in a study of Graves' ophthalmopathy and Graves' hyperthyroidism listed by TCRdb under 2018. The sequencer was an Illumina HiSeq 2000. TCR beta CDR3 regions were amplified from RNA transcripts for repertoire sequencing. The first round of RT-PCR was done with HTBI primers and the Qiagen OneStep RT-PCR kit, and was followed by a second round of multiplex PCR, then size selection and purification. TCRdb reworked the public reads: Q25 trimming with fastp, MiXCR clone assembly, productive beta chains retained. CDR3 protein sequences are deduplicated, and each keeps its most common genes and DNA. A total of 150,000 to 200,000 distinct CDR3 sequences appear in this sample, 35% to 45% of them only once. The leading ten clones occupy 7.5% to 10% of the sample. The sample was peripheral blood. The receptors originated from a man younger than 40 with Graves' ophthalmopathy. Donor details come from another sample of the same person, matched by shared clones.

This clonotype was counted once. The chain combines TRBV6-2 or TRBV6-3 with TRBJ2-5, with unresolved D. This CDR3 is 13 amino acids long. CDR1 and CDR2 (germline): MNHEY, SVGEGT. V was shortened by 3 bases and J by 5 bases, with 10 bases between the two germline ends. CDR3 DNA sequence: TGTGCCAGCAGTTATTCTTCGGCGGAGACCCAGTACTTC. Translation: CASSYSSAETQYF.

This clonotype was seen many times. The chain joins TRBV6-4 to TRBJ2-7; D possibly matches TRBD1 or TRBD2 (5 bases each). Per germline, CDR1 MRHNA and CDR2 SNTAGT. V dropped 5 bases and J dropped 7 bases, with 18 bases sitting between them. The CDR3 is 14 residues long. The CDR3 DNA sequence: TGTGCCAGCAGTTTTTTTGGGGGACGGGTGGAGCAGTACTTC. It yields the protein CASSFFGGRVEQYF.

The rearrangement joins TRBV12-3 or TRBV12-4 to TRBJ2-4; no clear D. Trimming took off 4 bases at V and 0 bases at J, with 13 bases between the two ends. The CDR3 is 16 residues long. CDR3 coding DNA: TGTGCCAGCAGTTATGGTCAGGTCTTAGCCAAAAACATTCAGTACTTC. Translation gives CASSYGQVLAKNIQYF.

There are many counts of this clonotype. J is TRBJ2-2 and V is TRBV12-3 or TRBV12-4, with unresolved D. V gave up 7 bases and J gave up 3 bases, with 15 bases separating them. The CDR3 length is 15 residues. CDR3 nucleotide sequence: TGTGCCAGCACCCCCGCCGAAGGGTACACCGGGGAGCTGTTTTTT. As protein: CASTPAEGYTGELFF.

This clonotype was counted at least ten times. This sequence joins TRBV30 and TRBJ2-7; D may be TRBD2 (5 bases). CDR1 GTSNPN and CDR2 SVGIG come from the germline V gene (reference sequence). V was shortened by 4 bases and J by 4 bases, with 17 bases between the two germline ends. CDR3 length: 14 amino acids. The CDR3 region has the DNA TGTGCCTGGACGGACTCCTGGAGACCTTACGAGCAGTACTTC. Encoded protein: CAWTDSWRPYEQYF.

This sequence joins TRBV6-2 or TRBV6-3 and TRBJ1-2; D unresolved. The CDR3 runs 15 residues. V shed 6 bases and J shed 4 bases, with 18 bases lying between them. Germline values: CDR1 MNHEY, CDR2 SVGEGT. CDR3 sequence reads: CASSPPRVPVYGYTF. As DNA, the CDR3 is TGTGCCAGCAGCCCACCCCGCGTTCCGGTCTATGGCTACACCTTC.

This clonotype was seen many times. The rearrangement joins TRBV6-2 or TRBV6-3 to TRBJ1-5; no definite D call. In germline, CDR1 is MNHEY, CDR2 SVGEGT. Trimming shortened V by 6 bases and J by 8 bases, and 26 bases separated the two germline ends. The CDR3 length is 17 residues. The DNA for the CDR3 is TGTGCCAGCAGCCCCCCACGAGTAAGCGGGCCCCAGGAGCCCCAGCATTTT. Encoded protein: CASSPPRVSGPQEPQHF.

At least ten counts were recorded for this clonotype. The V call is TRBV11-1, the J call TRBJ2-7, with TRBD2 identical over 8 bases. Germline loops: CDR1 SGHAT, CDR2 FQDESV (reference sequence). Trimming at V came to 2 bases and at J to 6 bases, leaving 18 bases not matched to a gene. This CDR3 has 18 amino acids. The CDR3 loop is CASSLSSGRVRGKGEQYF. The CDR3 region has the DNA TGTGCCAGCAGCTTATCGAGCGGGAGAGTCCGTGGAAAAGGCGAGCAGTACTTC.

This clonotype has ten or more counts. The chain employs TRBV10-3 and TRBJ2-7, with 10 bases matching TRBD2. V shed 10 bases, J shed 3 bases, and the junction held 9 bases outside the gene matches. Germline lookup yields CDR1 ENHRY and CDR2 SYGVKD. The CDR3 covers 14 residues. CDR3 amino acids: CATLGTSENYEQYF. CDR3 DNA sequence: TGTGCCACCCTGGGGACTAGCGAAAACTACGAGCAGTACTTC.

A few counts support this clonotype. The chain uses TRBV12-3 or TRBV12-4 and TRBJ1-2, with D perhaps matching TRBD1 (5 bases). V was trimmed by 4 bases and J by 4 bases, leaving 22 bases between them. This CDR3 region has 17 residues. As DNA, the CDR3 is TGTGCCAGCAGTTCCGGGACTTATGGGCGTATCTTCTATGGCTACACCTTC. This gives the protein CASSSGTYGRIFYGYTF.

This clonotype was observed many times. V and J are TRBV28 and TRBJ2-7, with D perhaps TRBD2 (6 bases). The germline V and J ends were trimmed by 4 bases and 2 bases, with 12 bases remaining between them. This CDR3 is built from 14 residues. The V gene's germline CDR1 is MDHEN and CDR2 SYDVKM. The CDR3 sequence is CASSSRDSTYEQYF. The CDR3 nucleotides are TGTGCCAGCAGTTCCCGGGACTCAACCTACGAGCAGTACTTC. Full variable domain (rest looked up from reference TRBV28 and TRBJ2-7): DVKVTQSSRYLVKRTGEKVFLECVQDMDHENMFWYRQDPGLGLRLIYFSYDVKMKEKGDIPEGYSVSREKKERFSLILESASTNQTSMYLCASSSRDSTYEQYFGPGTRLTVT.

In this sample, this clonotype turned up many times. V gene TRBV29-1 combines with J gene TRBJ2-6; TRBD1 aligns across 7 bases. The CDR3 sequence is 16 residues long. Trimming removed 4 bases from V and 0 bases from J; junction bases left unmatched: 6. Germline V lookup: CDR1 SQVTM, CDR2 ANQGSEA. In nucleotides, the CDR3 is TGCAGCGTTGTGTGGGACAGCAGCTCTGGGGCCAACGTCCTGACTTTC. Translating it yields CSVVWDSSSGANVLTF.

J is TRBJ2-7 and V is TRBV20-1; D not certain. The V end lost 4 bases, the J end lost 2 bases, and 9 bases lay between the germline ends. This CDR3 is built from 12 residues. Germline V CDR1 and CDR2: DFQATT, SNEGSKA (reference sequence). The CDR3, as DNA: TGCAGTGCTATGGCTAGAGCCTACGAGCAGTACTTC. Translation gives CSAMARAYEQYF.

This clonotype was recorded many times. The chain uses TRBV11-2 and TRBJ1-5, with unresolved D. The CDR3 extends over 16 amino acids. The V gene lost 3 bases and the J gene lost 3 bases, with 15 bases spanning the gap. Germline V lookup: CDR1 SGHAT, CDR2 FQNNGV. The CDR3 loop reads CASSLGSGLINQPQHF. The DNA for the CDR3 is TGTGCCAGCAGCTTGGGGAGTGGCCTCATCAATCAGCCCCAGCATTTT.

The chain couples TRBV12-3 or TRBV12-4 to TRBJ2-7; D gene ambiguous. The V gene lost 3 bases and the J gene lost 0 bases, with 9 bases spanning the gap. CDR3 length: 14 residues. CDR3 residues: CASSFGHTSYEQYF. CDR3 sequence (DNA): TGTGCCAGCAGTTTCGGGCACACCTCCTACGAGCAGTACTTC.

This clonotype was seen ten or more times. The CDR3: CASSQGFSNQPQHF. CDR3 nucleotides: TGTGCCAGCAGCCAAGGATTTAGCAATCAGCCCCAGCATTTT. The V gene is TRBV3-1, the J gene TRBJ1-5, with D uncertain. Germline CDR1 reads LGHDT; CDR2 reads YNNKEL (reference sequence). This CDR3 spans 14 amino acids. V shed 1 base and J shed 0 bases, with 4 bases lying between them.

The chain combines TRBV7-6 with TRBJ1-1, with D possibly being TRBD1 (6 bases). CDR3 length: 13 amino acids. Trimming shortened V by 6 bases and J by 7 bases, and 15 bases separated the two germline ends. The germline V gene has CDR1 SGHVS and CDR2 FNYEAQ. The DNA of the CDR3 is TGTGCCAGCAGTGTCCCCGGACAGTTTGAAGCTTTCTTT. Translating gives CASSVPGQFEAFF. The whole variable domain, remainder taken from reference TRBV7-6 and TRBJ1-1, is GAGVSQSPRYKVTKRGQDVALRCDPISGHVSLYWYRQALGQGPEFLTYFNYEAQQDKSGLPNDRFSAERPEGSISTLTIQRTEQRDSAMYRCASSVPGQFEAFFGQGTRLTVV.

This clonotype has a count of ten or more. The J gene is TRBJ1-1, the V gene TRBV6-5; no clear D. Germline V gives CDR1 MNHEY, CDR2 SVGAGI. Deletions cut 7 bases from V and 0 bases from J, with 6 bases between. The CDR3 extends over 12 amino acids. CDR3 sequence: CASIAMNTEAFF. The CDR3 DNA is TGTGCCAGCATAGCTATGAACACTGAAGCTTTCTTT.

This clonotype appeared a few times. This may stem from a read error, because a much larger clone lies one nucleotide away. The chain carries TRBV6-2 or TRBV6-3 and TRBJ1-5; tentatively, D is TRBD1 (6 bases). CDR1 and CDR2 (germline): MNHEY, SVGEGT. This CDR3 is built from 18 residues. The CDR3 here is CVSSYNPINRVPNQPQHF. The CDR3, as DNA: TGTGTCAGCAGTTACAATCCCATCAACAGGGTTCCCAATCAGCCCCAGCATTTT.

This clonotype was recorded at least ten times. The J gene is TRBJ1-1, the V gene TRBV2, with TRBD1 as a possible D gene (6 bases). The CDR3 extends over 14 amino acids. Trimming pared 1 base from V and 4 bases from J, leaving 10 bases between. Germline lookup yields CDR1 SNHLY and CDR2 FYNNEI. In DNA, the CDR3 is TGTGCCAGCAGTGAAGGGAGGGGGGGCACTGAAGCTTTCTTT. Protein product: CASSEGRGGTEAFF.

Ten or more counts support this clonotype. The CDR3 here is CASSHRRAFF. DNA of the CDR3: TGTGCCAGCAGCCATCGACGGGCTTTCTTT. The rearrangement links TRBV7-9 to TRBJ1-1; D not resolved. The V and J ends lost 5 bases and 11 bases respectively, with 9 bases between them. CDR1 SEHNR and CDR2 FQNEAQ come from the germline V gene (reference sequence). The length of the CDR3 is 10 residues.

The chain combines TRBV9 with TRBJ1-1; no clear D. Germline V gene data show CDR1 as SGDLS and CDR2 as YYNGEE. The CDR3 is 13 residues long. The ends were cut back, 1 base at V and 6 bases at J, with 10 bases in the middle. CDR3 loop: CASSVSEDAEAFF. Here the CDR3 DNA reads TGTGCCAGCAGCGTAAGTGAAGACGCTGAAGCTTTCTTT.

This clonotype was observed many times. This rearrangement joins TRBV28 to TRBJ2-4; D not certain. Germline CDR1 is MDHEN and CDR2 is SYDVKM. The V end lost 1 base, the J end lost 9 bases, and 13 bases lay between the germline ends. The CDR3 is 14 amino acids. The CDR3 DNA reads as TGTGCCAGCAGTTTATCGAACACCAGAGGCATTCAGTACTTC. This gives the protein CASSLSNTRGIQYF. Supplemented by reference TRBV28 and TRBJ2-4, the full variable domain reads DVKVTQSSRYLVKRTGEKVFLECVQDMDHENMFWYRQDPGLGLRLIYFSYDVKMKEKGDIPEGYSVSREKKERFSLILESASTNQTSMYLCASSLSNTRGIQYFGAGTRLSVL.

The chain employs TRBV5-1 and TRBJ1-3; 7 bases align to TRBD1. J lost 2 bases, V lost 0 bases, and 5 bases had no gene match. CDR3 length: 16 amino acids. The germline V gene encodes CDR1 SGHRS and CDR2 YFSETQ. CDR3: CASSLESTGPGNTIYF. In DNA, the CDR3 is TGCGCCAGCAGCTTGGAATCGACAGGGCCTGGAAACACCATATATTTT.

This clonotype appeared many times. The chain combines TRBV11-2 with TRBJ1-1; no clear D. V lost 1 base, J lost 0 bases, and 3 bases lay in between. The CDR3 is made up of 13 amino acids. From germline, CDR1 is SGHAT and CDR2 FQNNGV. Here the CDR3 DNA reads TGTGCCAGCAGCTTAGGCATGAACACTGAAGCTTTCTTT. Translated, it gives CASSLGMNTEAFF.